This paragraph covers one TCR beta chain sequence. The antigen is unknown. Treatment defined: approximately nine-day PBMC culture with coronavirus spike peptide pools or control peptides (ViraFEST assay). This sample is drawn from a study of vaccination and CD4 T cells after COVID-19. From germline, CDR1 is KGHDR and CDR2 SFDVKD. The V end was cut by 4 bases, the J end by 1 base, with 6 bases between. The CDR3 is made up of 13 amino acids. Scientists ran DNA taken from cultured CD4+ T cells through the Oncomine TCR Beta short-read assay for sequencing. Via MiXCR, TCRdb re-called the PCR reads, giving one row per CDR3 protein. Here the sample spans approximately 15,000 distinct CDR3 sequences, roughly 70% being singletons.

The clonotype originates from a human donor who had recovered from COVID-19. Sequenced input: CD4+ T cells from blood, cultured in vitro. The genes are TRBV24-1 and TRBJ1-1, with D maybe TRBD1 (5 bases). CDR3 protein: CATSETGNTEAFF. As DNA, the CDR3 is TGTGCCACCAGTGAAACAGGGAACACTGAAGCTTTCTTT.